Below are 23 T cell receptor beta chains sequenced from a single sample in a study of T cell responses to AZD1222 COVID-19 vaccine. The table came from immunoSEQ multiplex PCR; TCRdb's copy has only in-frame clones and leaves some out. Among approximately 110,000 clones listed, about nine tenths were seen once. Sequencing was performed on peripheral blood, taken on day 0 of AZD1222 vaccination. These receptors were obtained from an adult in good health.

The V and J genes are TRBV28 and TRBJ1-1, with TRBD1 identical over 7 bases. With 5 bases clipped from V and 5 bases from J, the junction kept 14 bases outside the gene matches. This CDR3 comprises 16 residues. Germline values: CDR1 MDHEN, CDR2 SYDVKM. In DNA form, the CDR3 reads TGTGCCAGCAGTAAAGGAGGGGGCCTAGGAAGAACTGAAGCTTTCTTT. Residues: CASSKGGGLGRTEAFF.

The rearrangement links TRBV4-1 to TRBJ2-5; D may be TRBD1 (5 bases). Germline loops: CDR1 MGHRA, CDR2 YSYEKL. The CDR3 is 14 amino acids. Between the trimmed V and J ends, which lost 0 bases and 1 base, there was a span of 6 bases. The chain's CDR3 is CASSQEDTQETQYF. The CDR3 coding sequence is TGCGCCAGCAGCCAAGAGGACACCCAAGAGACCCAGTACTTC.

The chain joins TRBV5-1 to TRBJ2-3; perhaps D is TRBD1 or TRBD2 (5 bases each). Trimming removed 0 bases at V and 4 bases at J, with 18 bases between. The CDR3 consists of 17 residues. Germline V CDR1 and CDR2: SGHRS, YFSETQ. The CDR3 loop is CASSLALAPGAADTQYF. The DNA for the CDR3 is TGCGCCAGCAGCTTGGCCTTAGCCCCCGGGGCCGCAGATACGCAGTATTTT.

This chain joins TRBV20-1 and TRBJ2-3, with D tentatively TRBD2 (6 bases). Trimming shortened V by 3 bases and J by 7 bases, and 20 bases separated the two germline ends. Germline V gene sequence: CDR1 DFQATT, CDR2 SNEGSKA (reference sequence). The CDR3 contains 15 residues. CDR3 bases: TGCAGTGCTAGTCAGCGGGCCCTAGCATCAAATACGCAGTATTTT. Its translation: CSASQRALASNTQYF.

This clone has just one count. The chain employs TRBV18 and TRBJ1-3; 7 bases agree with TRBD1. Germline trimming cut 3 bases from V and 2 bases from J; bases unmatched to any gene: 4. CDR3 size: 15 residues. Germline V CDR1 and CDR2: KGHSH, LQKENI. CDR3 amino acids: CASSPTGLTGNTIYF. In DNA, the CDR3 is TGTGCCAGCTCACCGACAGGGTTAACTGGAAACACCATATATTTT.

This clone appeared a few times. The chain recombines TRBV19 with TRBJ2-1, with D perhaps matching TRBD2 (5 bases). Germline V gene data show CDR1 as LNHDA and CDR2 as SQIVND (reference sequence). V dropped 6 bases and J dropped 1 base, with 16 bases sitting between them. This CDR3 is 16 amino acids long. As DNA, the CDR3 is TGTGCCAGTAGGGGCGCGGACTTGGTTTCCTACAATGAGCAGTTCTTC. Amino acid sequence: CASRGADLVSYNEQFF.

This clone was counted a single time. V is TRBV5-6 and J is TRBJ1-1, with D unclear. This CDR3 comprises 14 residues. Germline V gene data show CDR1 as SGHDT and CDR2 as YYEEEE. The V end lost 0 bases, the J end lost 9 bases, and 15 bases lay between the germline ends. The chain's CDR3 is CASSLVATPGKAFF. As DNA, the CDR3 is TGTGCCAGCAGCTTGGTCGCGACACCGGGAAAAGCTTTCTTT.

The chain joins TRBV7-2 to TRBJ2-7; TRBD2 matches at 9 bases. The CDR3 has 15 residues. The germline V gene encodes CDR1 SGHTA and CDR2 FQGNSA. With 5 bases clipped from V and 4 bases from J, the junction kept 9 bases outside the gene matches. The CDR3 region is CASSPWTSEGYEQYF. The CDR3 DNA reads as TGTGCCAGCAGCCCGTGGACTAGCGAAGGTTACGAGCAGTACTTC. Full variable domain (remainder filled in from reference TRBV7-2 and TRBJ2-7): GAGVSQSPSNKVTEKGKDVELRCDPISGHTALYWYRQSLGQGLEFLIYFQGNSAPDKSGLPSDRFSAERTGGSVSTLTIQRTQQEDSAVYLCASSPWTSEGYEQYFGPGTRLTVT.

V gene TRBV25-1 combines with J gene TRBJ1-1; 10 bases agree with TRBD1. CDR1 and CDR2 (germline): MGHDK, SYGVNS. The CDR3 is 14 amino acids. The V segment lost 3 bases and the J segment 9 bases; nucleotides outside the gene matches: 7. The CDR3 sequence: CASSDPGTGDKAFF. The CDR3 DNA reads TGTGCCAGCAGTGACCCGGGGACAGGGGATAAAGCTTTCTTT.

The chain is built from TRBV3-1 (or the pseudogene TRBV3-2) and TRBJ1-5, with D perhaps TRBD1 (5 bases). The CDR3 loop spans 13 amino acids. The germline V gene has CDR1 LGHDT and CDR2 YNNKEL (reference sequence). Trimming stripped 0 bases from V and 7 bases from J, with 7 bases between. CDR3 in amino acids: CASSQDRVQPQHF. CDR3 DNA: TGTGCCAGCAGCCAAGACAGGGTGCAGCCCCAGCATTTT.

The chain employs TRBV21-1 and TRBJ2-2. TRBV21-1 is noted as a pseudogene. There are 14 residues in the CDR3. CDR3 sequence reads: CASSCRENTGELFF. The CDR3 DNA is TGTGCCAGCAGCTGTAGGGAGAACACCGGGGAGCTGTTTTTT.

This clone was counted a single time. This chain links TRBV7-3 with TRBJ1-2; perhaps TRBD1 as D (6 bases). V lost 5 bases and J lost 6, with 13 bases in between. Germline loops: CDR1 SGHTA, CDR2 FQGTGA. The CDR3 loop spans 13 amino acids. CDR3 protein: CASSPRTEDGYTF. In nucleotides, the CDR3 is TGTGCCAGCAGCCCCCGGACAGAAGATGGCTACACCTTC.

The DNA of the CDR3 is TGTGCCAGCAGCTTAGGGGGGGGGCGCCAAGAGACCCAGTACTTC. Its protein product is CASSLGGGRQETQYF. The V call is TRBV7-6, the J call TRBJ2-5, with a possible D match to TRBD2 (7 bases). CDR3 size: 15 residues. The V end was cut by 1 base, the J end by 1 base, with 10 bases between. Germline lookup yields CDR1 SGHVS and CDR2 FNYEAQ.

This clone was observed a few times. The sample carries other DNA sequences with the same CDR3. V usage is TRBV19 and J usage is TRBJ1-1; 7 nucleotides align to TRBD1. The CDR3 is made up of 13 amino acids. Per germline, CDR1 LNHDA and CDR2 SQIVND (reference sequence). The V segment lost 7 bases and the J segment 2 bases; nucleotides outside the gene matches: 4. Written as DNA, the CDR3 is TGTGCCAGTAAGGGACAGCTTAACACTGAAGCTTTCTTT. This codes for CASKGQLNTEAFF.

The chain is built from TRBV9 and TRBJ1-3; D ambiguous. Trimming took 1 base from V and 3 from J, leaving 8 bases between them. Germline loops: CDR1 SGDLS, CDR2 YYNGEE. This CDR3 spans 14 amino acids. Here the CDR3 reads CASSVSPDGNTIYF. The CDR3 DNA sequence: TGTGCCAGCAGCGTAAGTCCCGATGGAAACACCATATATTTT.

The V gene is TRBV7-3, the J gene TRBJ2-1; weak D call: TRBD1 (5 bases). This CDR3 comprises 13 residues. V gave up 4 bases and J gave up 11 bases, with 15 bases separating them. Germline CDR1 and CDR2: SGHTA and FQGTGA. The DNA for the CDR3 is TGTGCCAGCAGCTCATACACACAGGATCAGCAGTTCTTC. The encoded protein is CASSSYTQDQQFF.

The chain employs TRBV9 and TRBJ2-3; 8 bases align to TRBD2. V lost 0 bases, J lost 4 bases, and 7 bases stayed unmatched. Germline CDR1 and CDR2: SGDLS and YYNGEE. This CDR3 has 16 residues. CDR3 nucleotides: TGTGCCAGCAGCGTAGCGGGGCGGGGGGTCGCAGATACGCAGTATTTT. It codes for CASSVAGRGVADTQYF. The full variable domain, in which reference TRBV9 and TRBJ2-3 provide the parts outside the CDR3, is DSGVTQTPKHLITATGQRVTLRCSPRSGDLSVYWYQQSLDQGLQFLIQYYNGEERAKGNILERFSAQQFPDLHSELNLSSLELGDSALYFCASSVAGRGVADTQYFGPGTRLTVL.

The V and J genes are TRBV7-9 and TRBJ2-5; D unclear. V was pared by 1 base and J by 5 bases, with 17 bases between. The germline V gene has CDR1 SEHNR and CDR2 FQNEAQ (reference sequence). The CDR3 consists of 16 residues. CDR3 in amino acids: CASSLVRDAMWETQYF. As DNA, the CDR3 is TGTGCCAGCAGCTTAGTGCGAGACGCCATGTGGGAGACCCAGTACTTC.

Here the CDR3 reads CASRSERGGFTDTQYF. The CDR3 region has the DNA TGTGCCAGCAGGTCGGAGCGGGGGGGCTTTACAGATACGCAGTATTTT. The rearrangement joins TRBV5-4 to TRBJ2-3; TRBD2 matches at 10 bases. The CDR3 is 16 residues long. Germline CDR1 SGHNT, CDR2 YYREEE (reference sequence). Germline trimming cut 5 bases from V and 3 bases from J; bases unmatched to any gene: 9.

The chain recombines TRBV7-2 with TRBJ2-5; 10 positions agree with TRBD2. V was clipped by 2 bases and J by 0 bases; unmatched bases: 9. The germline gives CDR1 SGHTA, CDR2 FQGNSA. This CDR3 spans 18 amino acids. The CDR3 coding sequence is TGTGCCAGCAGCTTAACGAGTCCTAGCGGGGGAAACCAAGAGACCCAGTACTTC. Translating gives CASSLTSPSGGNQETQYF.

This rearrangement joins TRBV10-1 to TRBJ2-5; 8 positions agree with TRBD1. In germline, CDR1 is WNHNN, CDR2 SYGVQD (reference sequence). With 4 bases clipped from V and 5 bases from J, the junction kept 6 bases outside the gene matches. The CDR3 contains 14 residues. This CDR3 reads CASSVGQGWETQYF. Here the CDR3 DNA reads TGCGCCAGCAGTGTAGGACAGGGCTGGGAGACCCAGTACTTC.

Comment on this clone: The identical CDR3 is also encoded by other nucleotide sequences in the sample. The chain uses TRBV5-1 and TRBJ2-3, with D uncertain. CDR3 length: 14 residues. Trimming pared 0 bases from V and 1 base from J, leaving 6 bases between. Germline V gene sequence: CDR1 SGHRS, CDR2 YFSETQ. CDR3 sequence: CASSLGGGTDTQYF. The DNA of the CDR3 is TGCGCCAGCAGCTTGGGCGGAGGCACAGATACGCAGTATTTT.

The rearrangement links TRBV12-3 or TRBV12-4 to TRBJ1-6; tentative D call: TRBD1 (5 bases). The CDR3 is 13 residues long. Trimming removed 3 bases from V and 9 bases from J, with 9 bases in between. This chain's CDR3 is CASSLTVASPLHF. In nucleotides, the CDR3 is TGTGCCAGCAGTTTGACAGTAGCTTCACCCCTCCACTTT.